The sequence of this T cell receptor beta chain was determined in a study of neurological immune-mediated disorders. The length of the CDR3 is 13 residues. Germline CDR1 and CDR2: SGHRS and YFSETQ. The germline V and J ends were trimmed by 0 bases and 7 bases, with 11 bases remaining between them. Time point in this sample: longitudinal time-point 3. A single run covered 15-18 subjects with over 180 million TCR-beta sequences. MiXCR was run by TCRdb on the 5' RACE reads, yielding one entry per CDR3 protein. The sample lists roughly 57,000 distinct CDR3 sequences, roughly 8% occurring once. This clonotype was found many times.

Sequencing used PBMCs. The receptor's source is a woman aged 40 to 50 in good health. This chain joins TRBV5-1 and TRBJ2-7, with D perhaps matching TRBD1 (5 bases). The CDR3 loop reads CASSLDQGREQYF. The CDR3 DNA reads as TGCGCCAGCAGCTTGGATCAGGGTCGGGAGCAGTACTTC.